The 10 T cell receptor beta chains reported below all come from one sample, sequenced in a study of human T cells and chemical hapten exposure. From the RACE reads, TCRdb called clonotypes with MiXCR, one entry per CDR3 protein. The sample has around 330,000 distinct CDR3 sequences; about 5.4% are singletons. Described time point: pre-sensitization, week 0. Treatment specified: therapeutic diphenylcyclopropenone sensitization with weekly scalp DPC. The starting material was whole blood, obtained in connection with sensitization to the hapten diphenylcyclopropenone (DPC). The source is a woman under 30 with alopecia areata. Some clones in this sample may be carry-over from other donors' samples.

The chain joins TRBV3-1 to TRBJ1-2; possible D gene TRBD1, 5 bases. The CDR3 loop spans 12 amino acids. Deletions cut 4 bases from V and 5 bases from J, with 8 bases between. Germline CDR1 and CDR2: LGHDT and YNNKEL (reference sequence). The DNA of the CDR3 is TGTGCCAGCAGCCTCCGGACATATGGCTACACCTTC. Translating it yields CASSLRTYGYTF.

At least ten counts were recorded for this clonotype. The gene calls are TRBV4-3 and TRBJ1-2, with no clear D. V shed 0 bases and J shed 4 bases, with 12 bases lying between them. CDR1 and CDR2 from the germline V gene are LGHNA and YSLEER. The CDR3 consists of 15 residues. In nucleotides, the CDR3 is TGCGCCAGCAGCCAAGAGCTCCAAACCGGCTATGGCTACACCTTC. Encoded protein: CASSQELQTGYGYTF.

CDR3 loop: CASSLGPQPQHF. The CDR3 DNA sequence: TGTGCCAGCAGTTTAGGGCCCCAGCCCCAGCATTTT. The V gene is TRBV12-3 or TRBV12-4, the J gene TRBJ1-5; unclear D gene. The CDR3 loop spans 12 amino acids. Trimming removed 1 base from V and 7 bases from J, with 5 bases in between.

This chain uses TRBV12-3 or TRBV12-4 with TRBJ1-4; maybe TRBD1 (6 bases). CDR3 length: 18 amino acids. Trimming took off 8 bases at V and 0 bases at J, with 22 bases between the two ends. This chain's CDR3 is CASRLSPGHSSTNEKLFF. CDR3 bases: TGTGCCAGCCGCCTTTCCCCGGGACATAGTTCAACTAATGAAAAACTGTTTTTT.

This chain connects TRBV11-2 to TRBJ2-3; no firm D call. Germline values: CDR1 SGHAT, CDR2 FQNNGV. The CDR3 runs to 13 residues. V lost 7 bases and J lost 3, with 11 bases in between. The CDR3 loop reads CASTPPGTDTQYF. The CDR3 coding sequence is TGTGCCAGCACCCCGCCCGGAACAGATACGCAGTATTTT.

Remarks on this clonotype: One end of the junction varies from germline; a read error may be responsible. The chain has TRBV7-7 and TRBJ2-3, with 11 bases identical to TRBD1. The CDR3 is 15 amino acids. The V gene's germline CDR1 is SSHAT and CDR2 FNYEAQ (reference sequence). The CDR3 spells CASSFGQGAGDTQYF. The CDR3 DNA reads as TGTGCTAGCAGCTTCGGACAGGGGGCGGGAGATACGCAGTATTTT.

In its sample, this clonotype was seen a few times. DNA for the CDR3: TGCGCCAGCAGCGCGGGACAGGAACGAAACACCATATATTTT. Its protein is CASSAGQERNTIYF. The gene calls are TRBV5-1 and TRBJ1-3; TRBD1 aligns across 8 bases. The ends lost 4 bases at V and 5 bases at J; junction bases unmatched: 5. The germline CDR1 and CDR2 sequences are SGHRS and YFSETQ. CDR3 length: 14 amino acids.

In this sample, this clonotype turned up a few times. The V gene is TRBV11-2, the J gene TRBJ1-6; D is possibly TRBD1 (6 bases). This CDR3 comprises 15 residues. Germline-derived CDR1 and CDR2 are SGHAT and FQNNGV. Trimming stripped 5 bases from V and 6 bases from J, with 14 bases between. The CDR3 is CASSPGEGINSPLHF. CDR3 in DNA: TGTGCCAGCAGCCCAGGGGAGGGCATTAATTCACCCCTCCACTTT. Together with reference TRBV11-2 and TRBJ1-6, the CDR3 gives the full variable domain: EAGVAQSPRYKIIEKRQSVAFWCNPISGHATLYWYQQILGQGPKLLIQFQNNGVVDDSQLPKDRFSAERLKGVDSTLKIQPAKLEDSAVYLCASSPGEGINSPLHFGNGTRLTVT.

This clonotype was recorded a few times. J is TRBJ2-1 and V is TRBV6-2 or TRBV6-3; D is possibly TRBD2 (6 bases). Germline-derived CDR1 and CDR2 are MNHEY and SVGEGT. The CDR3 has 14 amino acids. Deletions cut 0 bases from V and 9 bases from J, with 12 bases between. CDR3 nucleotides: TGTGCCAGCAGTTACTCTTTCGGGGGAGGTGAGCAGTTCTTC. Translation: CASSYSFGGGEQFF.

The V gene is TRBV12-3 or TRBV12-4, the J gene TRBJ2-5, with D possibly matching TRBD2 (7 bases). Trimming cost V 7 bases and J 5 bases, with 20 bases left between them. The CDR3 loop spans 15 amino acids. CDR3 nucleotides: TGTGCCAGCACCCTAGGGGGGGAATGGGGCGAGACCCAGTACTTC. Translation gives CASTLGGEWGETQYF.